This TCR beta chain is from a study of blood T cell repertoires in COVID-19. At the level of the study: Recovered status in Cohort 3 required two negative PCRs, clearance, or symptom resolution.

Cohort assignment relied on participant-reported clinical history. Trimming removed 2 bases from V and 0 bases from J, with 10 bases in between. The CDR3 is 16 residues long. Germline V lookup: CDR1 SEHNR, CDR2 FQNEAQ (reference sequence). Repertoires were generated with immunoSEQ multiplex PCR, while TCRdb's copy carries only in-frame clones and drops some. The sample holds more than 300,000 clones, roughly 86% seen once. The origin of this receptor is a man aged 35-49 years in a cohort exposed to, infected with or recovered from COVID-19 (not recorded which). The sequenced sample consisted of PBMCs or T cells enriched from blood (not recorded which). The chain joins TRBV7-9 to TRBJ1-4; D gene uncertain. CDR3 loop: CASSLTQTPTNEKLFF. Here the CDR3 DNA reads TGTGCCAGCAGCTTAACGCAGACTCCAACTAATGAAAAACTGTTTTTT.